Shown below are 24 T cell receptor beta chains from a single sample sequenced in a study of T cell responses to AZD1222 COVID-19 vaccine. TCRdb's table, derived via immunoSEQ multiplex PCR, lists solely in-frame clones and lacks some. This sample has tens of thousands of clones; 75% to 85% occur once, and the top ten carry more than 45%. The sequencing here drew on peripheral blood, taken on day 0 of AZD1222 vaccination. All receptors come from an adult in good health.

This chain links TRBV30 with TRBJ1-5, with a tentative D call TRBD1 (5 bases). V was shortened by 4 bases and J by 4 bases, with 11 bases between the two germline ends. The V gene's germline CDR1 is GTSNPN and CDR2 SVGIG (reference sequence). The length of the CDR3 is 13 residues. CDR3 nucleotides: TGTGCCTGGAATTTAGGGGTTAATCAGCCCCAGCATTTT. It encodes CAWNLGVNQPQHF.

This clone was seen only a few times. The chain couples TRBV7-9 to TRBJ1-6; D is undetermined. CDR3 size: 18 residues. V was cut by 5 bases and J by 0 bases, with 17 bases left in between. CDR1 and CDR2 from the germline V gene are SEHNR and FQNEAQ (reference sequence). For the CDR3, the DNA is TGTGCCAGCAGCACAACCGTCCAGGAGAGCTCCTATAATTCACCCCTCCACTTT. Translating it yields CASSTTVQESSYNSPLHF.

This chain joins TRBV6-6 and TRBJ1-5, with 9 bases that match TRBD1. There are 15 residues in the CDR3. V was clipped by 0 bases and J by 6 bases; unmatched bases: 3. Per the germline V gene, CDR1 is MNHNY and CDR2 is SVGAGI (reference sequence). The CDR3 bases are TGTGCCAGCAGTTACTCACAGGGGGCTGTTCAGCCCCAGCATTTT. Encoded protein: CASSYSQGAVQPQHF.

This chain joins TRBV10-3 and TRBJ2-7; perhaps TRBD1 as D (5 bases). The germline gives CDR1 ENHRY, CDR2 SYGVKD. The CDR3 spans 17 residues. The V end lost 0 bases, the J end lost 6 bases, and 21 bases lay between the germline ends. The chain's CDR3 is CAISESGLSARVSEQYF. Written as DNA, the CDR3 is TGTGCCATCAGTGAGTCGGGGCTAAGCGCCCGTGTGTCCGAGCAGTACTTC.

The chain has TRBV3-1 (or the pseudogene TRBV3-2) and TRBJ1-6, with 7 bases aligning to TRBD1. Germline CDR1 LGHDT, CDR2 YNNKEL (reference sequence). The CDR3 loop spans 15 amino acids. V dropped 0 bases and J dropped 10; count of bases not matched to a gene: 6. CDR3 protein: CASSQDQGGGSPLHF. CDR3 in DNA: TGTGCCAGCAGCCAAGACCAGGGGGGCGGCTCACCCCTCCACTTT.

The CDR3 nucleotides are TGTGCCTGGAGTGTACTGCAGACTAGCACAGATACGCAGTATTTT. Translation gives CAWSVLQTSTDTQYF. The V gene is TRBV30, the J gene TRBJ2-3; D gene uncertain. CDR3 size: 15 residues. CDR1 is GTSNPN and CDR2 is SVGIG in the germline V gene (reference sequence). Trimming removed 0 bases at V and 0 bases at J, with 10 bases between. Together with reference TRBV30 and TRBJ2-3, the CDR3 gives the full variable domain: SQTIHQWPATLVQPVGSPLSLECTVEGTSNPNLYWYRQAAGRGLQLLFYSVGIGQISSEVPQNLSASRPQDRQFILSSKKLLLSDSGFYLCAWSVLQTSTDTQYFGPGTRLTVL.

V and J are TRBV29-1 and TRBJ1-2, with 7 bases that match TRBD1. Trimming cost V 3 bases and J 6 bases; bases outside gene matches: 1. The CDR3 sequence is 11 residues long. The germline V gene has CDR1 SQVTM and CDR2 ANQGSEA. CDR3 nucleotide sequence: TGCAGCGTTGACGGACAGGATGGCTACACCTTC. Translation gives CSVDGQDGYTF.

Concerning this clone itself: At one end the junction does not follow the germline gene, possibly because of a read error. This chain joins TRBV7-2 and TRBJ1-1; D remains ambiguous. This CDR3 has 12 amino acids. CDR1 and CDR2 (germline): SGHTA, FQGNSA. The CDR3 region has the DNA TGTGCCAGCAGCTTAGATTTAACACCCCAAATCTTT. Translated: CASSLDLTPQIF.

DNA for the CDR3: TGTGCCAGCAGCAATGCCCCCGGGACAGGGAGTGAAAAACTGTTTTTT. Protein product: CASSNAPGTGSEKLFF. The V call is TRBV28, the J call TRBJ1-4; 9 positions match TRBD1. CDR3 length: 16 residues. CDR1 MDHEN and CDR2 SYDVKM come from the germline V gene. The V segment lost 6 bases and the J segment 7 bases; nucleotides outside the gene matches: 12.

The V call is TRBV6-6, the J call TRBJ2-7, with 8 bases aligning to TRBD1. CDR3 length: 15 residues. Germline V gene data show CDR1 as MNHNY and CDR2 as SVGAGI (reference sequence). The ends lost 6 bases at V and 5 bases at J; junction bases unmatched: 12. CDR3 bases: TGTGCCAGCAGACTACGGACAGGGATGCTCCACGAGCAGTACTTC. This codes for CASRLRTGMLHEQYF.

The rearrangement uses TRBV6-2 or TRBV6-3 and TRBJ2-3, with D hard to call. Trimming stripped 2 bases from V and 2 bases from J, with 17 bases between. The CDR3 totals 17 residues. Germline values: CDR1 MNHEY, CDR2 SVGEGT. CDR3 coding DNA: TGTGCCAGCAGTTACACCTACGCAGTCAGCTTCACAGATACGCAGTATTTT. Translation gives CASSYTYAVSFTDTQYF.

J is TRBJ1-6 and V is TRBV5-6; D is uncertain. Between the trimmed V and J ends, which lost 1 base and 12 bases, there was a span of 11 bases. Looked up from germline, CDR1 is SGHDT and CDR2 is YYEEEE. The CDR3 covers 13 residues. The chain's CDR3 is CASSLSGEGPLHF. The DNA for the CDR3 is TGTGCCAGCAGCTTGTCAGGAGAAGGACCCCTCCACTTT. The whole variable domain, remainder taken from reference TRBV5-6 and TRBJ1-6, is DAGVTQSPTHLIKTRGQQVTLRCSPKSGHDTVSWYQQALGQGPQFIFQYYEEEERQRGNFPDRFSGHQFPNYSSELNVNALLLGDSALYLCASSLSGEGPLHFGNGTRLTVT.

The chain combines TRBV6-2 or TRBV6-3 with TRBJ1-6; D unresolved. The CDR3 consists of 19 residues. With 2 bases removed from V and 0 bases from J, the gap between germline ends came to 17 bases. Germline V CDR1 and CDR2: MNHEY, SVGEGT. In DNA, the CDR3 is TGTGCCAGCAGTTACGAACGTAATAGACGGAGCTCCTATAATTCACCCCTCCACTTT. It specifies CASSYERNRRSSYNSPLHF.

The chain has TRBV11-3 and TRBJ1-5; D uncertain. V was cut by 3 bases and J by 0 bases, with 6 bases left in between. This CDR3 is built from 14 residues. The germline gives CDR1 SGHNT, CDR2 YENEEA. The CDR3 loop is CASSFRGSNQPQHF. DNA for the CDR3: TGTGCCAGCAGCTTTCGGGGTAGCAATCAGCCCCAGCATTTT.

The chain has TRBV28 and TRBJ1-2, with D unclear. The CDR3 contains 14 residues. In germline, CDR1 is MDHEN, CDR2 SYDVKM. With 2 bases removed from V and 6 bases from J, the gap between germline ends came to 13 bases. This chain's CDR3 is CASSLGPPGHGYTF. In nucleotides, the CDR3 is TGTGCCAGCAGTTTAGGACCTCCCGGCCATGGCTACACCTTC.

The V gene is TRBV5-1, the J gene TRBJ2-2; 8 bases align to TRBD2. The trim removed 0 bases at V and 4 bases at J, leaving 17 bases unmatched. The CDR3 has 20 residues. CDR1 is SGHRS, CDR2 YFSETQ, per germline. The CDR3 DNA sequence: TGCGCCAGCAGCTTGGGCCCAGGGAAGATAGCGGGATCGGGCACCGGGGAGCTGTTTTTT. This encodes CASSLGPGKIAGSGTGELFF. The full variable domain, its missing parts supplied by reference TRBV5-1 and TRBJ2-2, is KAGVTQTPRYLIKTRGQQVTLSCSPISGHRSVSWYQQTPGQGLQFLFEYFSETQRNKGNFPGRFSGRQFSNSRSEMNVSTLELGDSALYLCASSLGPGKIAGSGTGELFFGEGSRLTVL.

J is TRBJ2-3 and V is TRBV6-2 or TRBV6-3; 8 positions match TRBD2. The CDR3 is 16 amino acids. V lost 2 bases, J lost 1 base, and 5 bases stayed unmatched. Germline V lookup: CDR1 MNHEY, CDR2 SVGEGT. In nucleotides, the CDR3 is TGTGCCAGCAGTTACCGCCTACTAGCGGGCACAGATACGCAGTATTTT. Translation: CASSYRLLAGTDTQYF.

The chain recombines TRBV30 with TRBJ2-2; D is undetermined. In germline, CDR1 is GTSNPN, CDR2 SVGIG (reference sequence). The CDR3 is 13 residues long. The ends were cut back, 0 bases at V and 6 bases at J, with 8 bases in the middle. CDR3 protein: CAWSVQSPGELFF. DNA for the CDR3: TGTGCCTGGAGTGTACAGAGTCCCGGGGAGCTGTTTTTT. Looking up the rest from reference TRBV30 and TRBJ2-2 gives the full variable domain: SQTIHQWPATLVQPVGSPLSLECTVEGTSNPNLYWYRQAAGRGLQLLFYSVGIGQISSEVPQNLSASRPQDRQFILSSKKLLLSDSGFYLCAWSVQSPGELFFGEGSRLTVL.

The chain carries TRBV18 and TRBJ2-1; TRBD2 matches at 11 bases. The CDR3 runs 16 residues. Per the germline V gene, CDR1 is KGHSH and CDR2 is LQKENI. V trimming: 3 bases; J trimming: 6 bases; junction bases outside the gene matches: 7. The CDR3 DNA sequence: TGTGCCAGCTCACCCCTTAGCGGGGGGGCCGGCAATGAGCAGTTCTTC. Translating it yields CASSPLSGGAGNEQFF.

On this clone itself: One junction end does not reproduce the germline sequence, and a read error may be involved. The chain recombines TRBV2 with TRBJ1-5, with 9 positions matching TRBD1. The CDR3 length is 14 residues. CDR1 and CDR2 (germline): SNHLY, FYNNEI. The DNA for the CDR3 is TGTGCCAGCAGGGAAGGACAGGGGAGGCAGCCCCAGCATTTT. It codes for CASREGQGRQPQHF. Based on the CDR3 plus reference TRBV2 and TRBJ1-5, the full variable domain is EPEVTQTPSHQVTQMGQEVILRCVPISNHLYFYWYRQILGQKVEFLVSFYNNEISEKSEIFDDQFSVERPDGSNFTLKIRSTKLEDSAMYFCASREGQGRQPQHFGDGTRLSIL.

The chain combines TRBV14 with TRBJ1-1; perhaps TRBD1 as D (6 bases). With 4 bases removed from V and 0 bases from J, the gap between germline ends came to 9 bases. CDR1 and CDR2 (germline): SGHDN, FVKESK. This CDR3 comprises 14 residues. CDR3 sequence (DNA): TGTGCCAGCAGCCCCCGGACAGTGAACACTGAAGCTTTCTTT. Its protein product is CASSPRTVNTEAFF.

The gene calls are TRBV28 and TRBJ1-6, with TRBD1 matching 7 bases. The V segment lost 6 bases and the J segment 4 bases; nucleotides outside the gene matches: 3. CDR1 MDHEN and CDR2 SYDVKM come from the germline V gene. There are 14 residues in the CDR3. CDR3 nucleotide sequence: TGTGCCAGCAGGCCGGGACAGTATAATTCACCCCTCCACTTT. It specifies CASRPGQYNSPLHF.

CDR3 sequence (DNA): TGTGCCAGCATTGATAAGGGCTCCTATAATTCACCCCTCCACTTT. Its translation is CASIDKGSYNSPLHF. This chain uses TRBV28 with TRBJ1-6; no clear D gene. The CDR3 spans 15 residues. Trimming took off 7 bases at V and 0 bases at J, with 10 bases between the two ends. Germline V gives CDR1 MDHEN, CDR2 SYDVKM.

This chain connects TRBV5-4 to TRBJ1-1, with 8 bases matching TRBD1. CDR1 and CDR2 (germline): SGHNT, YYREEE (reference sequence). The CDR3 loop spans 14 amino acids. V dropped 0 bases and J dropped 6; count of bases not matched to a gene: 4. In DNA, the CDR3 is TGTGCCAGCAGCTTGGGACAGGGGTCAGCTGAAGCTTTCTTT. Encoded protein: CASSLGQGSAEAFF. Full variable domain (rest looked up from reference TRBV5-4 and TRBJ1-1): ETGVTQSPTHLIKTRGQQVTLRCSSQSGHNTVSWYQQALGQGPQFIFQYYREEENGRGNFPPRFSGLQFPNYSSELNVNALELDDSALYLCASSLGQGSAEAFFGQGTRLTVV.